These 2 T cell receptor beta chains were sequenced from one sample in a study of identical twins. MiXCR was run by TCRdb on the 5' RACE reads, yielding one entry per CDR3 protein. This sample has roughly 470,000 distinct CDR3 sequences, with roughly an eighth found just once. These same records also appear under a second study, on yellow fever vaccine responses in identical twins.

The sample was CD4+ T cells sorted from blood. These receptors were taken from a woman between 18 and 30 years old in good health.

The CDR3 bases are TGTGCCAGTCGTGGAAGGGGGAGCTCCTACGAGCAGTACTTC. It yields the protein CASRGRGSSYEQYF. The chain has TRBV19 and TRBJ2-7; tentative D call: TRBD1 (6 bases). V dropped 8 bases and J dropped 0 bases, with 14 bases sitting between them. The CDR3 spans 14 residues. The V gene's germline CDR1 is LNHDA and CDR2 SQIVND (reference sequence).

The chain has TRBV29-1 and TRBJ2-5, with a tentative D call TRBD2 (5 bases). Trimming shortened V by 4 bases and J by 4 bases, and 13 bases separated the two germline ends. CDR1 and CDR2 from the germline V gene are SQVTM and ANQGSEA. This CDR3 spans 13 amino acids. The CDR3 loop reads CSVVGPAGETQYF. The DNA for the CDR3 is TGCAGCGTTGTTGGGCCTGCGGGAGAGACCCAGTACTTC. Together with reference TRBV29-1 and TRBJ2-5, the CDR3 gives the full variable domain: SAVISQKPSRDICQRGTSLTIQCQVDSQVTMMFWYRQQPGQSLTLIATANQGSEATYESGFVIDKFPISRPNLTFSTLTVSNMSPEDSSIYLCSVVGPAGETQYFGPGTRLLVL.